Below, 24 T cell receptor beta chains from the same sample are listed, as sequenced in a study of shared clonotypes between healthy human individuals. It was CD45RO-negative cells, positively selected for CCR7, that made up naive CD8 cells, with terminally differentiated effector memory CD45RA+ cells excluded. Method: immunoSEQ multiplex PCR; TCRdb's copy keeps in-frame clones and lacks some. Found here are around 2.1 million clones, 85% to 95% of them singletons; the top ten hold around 1.7%. The sample comprised naive CD8+ T cells from PBMCs. These receptors all stem from a man aged 18 to 30 in good health. Some clones in this sample may be carry-over from other donors' samples.

Concerning this clone: This specimen includes other DNA sequences encoding the same CDR3. The chain is built from TRBV7-8 and TRBJ2-7, with 8 nucleotides matching TRBD2. V shed 5 bases, J shed 4 bases, and the junction held 1 base outside the gene matches. The CDR3 covers 12 residues. Germline CDR1 SGHVS, CDR2 FQNEAQ. As DNA, the CDR3 is TGTGCCAGCAGCCCGGGGGGGTACGAGCAGTACTTC. It specifies CASSPGGYEQYF.

V and J are TRBV7-9 and TRBJ1-1; D not resolved. CDR3 length: 13 amino acids. Germline V CDR1 and CDR2: SEHNR, FQNEAQ (reference sequence). Trimming removed 5 bases at V and 3 bases at J, with 10 bases between. The DNA for the CDR3 is TGTGCCAGCAGCCCAAACAGTCACACTGAAGCTTTCTTT. Its protein is CASSPNSHTEAFF.

The chain recombines TRBV5-1 with TRBJ2-1; TRBD2 agrees at 7 bases. Germline V gene data show CDR1 as SGHRS and CDR2 as YFSETQ. CDR3 length equals 15 residues. J gave up 7 bases and V 6 bases, and 13 bases lay outside the gene matches. Here the CDR3 DNA reads TGCGCCAGCAACAACCGGGACTACTCTTTTAATGAGCAGTTCTTC. This translates into CASNNRDYSFNEQFF.

The chain uses TRBV7-2 and TRBJ2-5; possibly TRBD1 for D (5 bases). Germline CDR1 reads SGHTA; CDR2 reads FQGNSA. V lost 0 bases to trimming and J lost 0 bases, with 17 bases between them. This CDR3 comprises 18 residues. Here the CDR3 DNA reads TGTGCCAGCAGCTTAGCTCCCTGGGGCAGGGTGAACCAAGAGACCCAGTACTTC. The encoded protein is CASSLAPWGRVNQETQYF.

This chain links TRBV7-9 with TRBJ1-2; TRBD1 is a possible D gene (6 bases). Trimming pared 8 bases from V and 5 bases from J, leaving 15 bases between. This CDR3 region has 13 residues. The germline gives CDR1 SEHNR, CDR2 FQNEAQ (reference sequence). In DNA, the CDR3 is TGTGCCAGCGGCGGGGGGCGCGGATATGGCTACACCTTC. Protein sequence: CASGGGRGYGYTF.

This clone came up once. V gene TRBV5-6 combines with J gene TRBJ2-2, with D unresolved. CDR3 length: 11 amino acids. V shed 1 base and J shed 8 bases, with 3 bases lying between them. Germline V gene lookup returns CDR1 SGHDT and CDR2 YYEEEE. CDR3 region: CASSLLGELFF. For the CDR3, the DNA is TGTGCCAGCAGCTTGTTGGGGGAGCTGTTTTTT. The full variable domain, in which reference TRBV5-6 and TRBJ2-2 provide the parts outside the CDR3, is DAGVTQSPTHLIKTRGQQVTLRCSPKSGHDTVSWYQQALGQGPQFIFQYYEEEERQRGNFPDRFSGHQFPNYSSELNVNALLLGDSALYLCASSLLGELFFGEGSRLTVL.

The chain recombines TRBV7-9 with TRBJ2-1; 8 bases are a match to TRBD1. CDR3 size: 15 residues. The germline CDR1 and CDR2 sequences are SEHNR and FQNEAQ (reference sequence). The V segment lost 4 bases and the J segment 5 bases; nucleotides outside the gene matches: 7. The CDR3 sequence is CASSSTEDRDNEQFF. The CDR3 DNA reads TGTGCCAGCAGCTCGACCGAGGACAGGGACAATGAGCAGTTCTTC.

V is TRBV7-6 and J is TRBJ2-7; 11 bases map to TRBD2. Trimming removed 5 bases from V and 2 bases from J; junction bases left unmatched: 5. Germline assignment: CDR1 SGHVS and CDR2 FNYEAQ. This CDR3 is 15 amino acids long. The CDR3 nucleotides read TGTGCCAGCAGCCCCCTAGCGGGAGGTCCCTACGAGCAGTACTTC. Its translation is CASSPLAGGPYEQYF.

V is TRBV7-3 and J is TRBJ1-1; TRBD1 is a possible D gene (6 bases). Between the trimmed V and J ends, which lost 4 bases and 1 base, there was a span of 10 bases. This CDR3 is 14 amino acids long. Germline CDR1 is SGHTA and CDR2 is FQGTGA. CDR3 in amino acids: CASSYGTPNTEAFF. As DNA, the CDR3 is TGTGCCAGCAGCTACGGGACACCGAACACTGAAGCTTTCTTT.

The chain employs TRBV6-1 and TRBJ1-4, with D perhaps TRBD1 (5 bases). Looked up from germline, CDR1 is MNHNS and CDR2 is SASEGT. V was pared by 1 base and J by 2 bases, with 14 bases between. CDR3 size: 17 residues. The CDR3, as DNA: TGTGCCAGCAGTGAAGAGCAGGGCTGGTCGACTAATGAAAAACTGTTTTTT. It translates to CASSEEQGWSTNEKLFF.

CDR3 region: CAWSITGGTDTQYF. CDR3 coding DNA: TGTGCCTGGAGCATCACAGGGGGCACAGATACGCAGTATTTT. V usage is TRBV30 and J usage is TRBJ2-3; 7 bases are shared with TRBD1. This CDR3 is 14 amino acids long. Looked up from germline, CDR1 is GTSNPN and CDR2 is SVGIG (reference sequence). V shed 3 bases and J 1 base; nucleotides not matched to a gene: 4.

The CDR3 DNA reads TGTGCCAGCAGAGAACAGGGGATCTCCTACGAGCAGTACTTC. Translated, it gives CASREQGISYEQYF. The chain employs TRBV6-5 and TRBJ2-7; TRBD1 aligns across 7 bases. The germline gives CDR1 MNHEY, CDR2 SVGAGI. Unmatched junction bases numbered 5, after V lost 6 bases and J lost 0 bases. The CDR3 is 14 residues long.

This clone was picked up one time. This sequence joins TRBV5-1 and TRBJ2-1; D is possibly TRBD2 (6 bases). This CDR3 has 13 residues. Germline loops: CDR1 SGHRS, CDR2 YFSETQ. The V end lost 4 bases, the J end lost 8 bases, and 13 bases lay between the germline ends. CDR3 coding DNA: TGCGCCAGCAGCCCGACTAGTTTCTATGAGCAGTTCTTC. Protein product: CASSPTSFYEQFF.

V usage is TRBV7-2 and J usage is TRBJ2-3; D is tentatively TRBD1 or TRBD2 (5 bases each). CDR1 is SGHTA and CDR2 is FQGNSA in the germline V gene. V lost 0 bases, J lost 2 bases, and 12 bases lay in between. This CDR3 is built from 16 residues. CDR3 protein: CASSLATDYLTDTQYF. CDR3 bases: TGTGCCAGCAGCTTAGCGACAGACTACCTCACAGATACGCAGTATTTT.

The rearrangement joins TRBV29-1 to TRBJ1-1; D is undetermined. V shed 4 bases and J shed 6 bases, with 9 bases lying between them. The germline gives CDR1 SQVTM, CDR2 ANQGSEA. CDR3 length: 11 amino acids. The CDR3 sequence: CSVGGGPEAFF. In nucleotides, the CDR3 is TGCAGCGTTGGGGGAGGGCCTGAAGCTTTCTTT.

The chain combines TRBV6-5 with TRBJ2-3; 8 bases fit TRBD2. This CDR3 spans 15 amino acids. With 8 bases clipped from V and 2 bases from J, the junction kept 9 bases outside the gene matches. Per germline, CDR1 MNHEY and CDR2 SVGAGI. CDR3 DNA: TGTGCCAGCGCCATGGGAGCGGGAGTCACAGATACGCAGTATTTT. Encoded protein: CASAMGAGVTDTQYF.

Here the CDR3 DNA reads TGTGCCAGCAGCCCCATTAGCTCCACCTACGAGCAGTACTTC. It translates to CASSPISSTYEQYF. The genes are TRBV13 and TRBJ2-7; no clear D. Germline CDR1 PRHDT, CDR2 FYEKMQ (reference sequence). Trimming shortened V by 5 bases and J by 2 bases, and 13 bases separated the two germline ends. This CDR3 has 14 residues.

The chain couples TRBV5-8 to TRBJ2-3; 16 bases line up with TRBD2. Germline loops: CDR1 SGHTS, CDR2 YDEGEE. Unmatched junction bases numbered 3, after V lost 4 bases and J lost 7 bases. This CDR3 is 15 amino acids long. CDR3 residues: CASSGTSGRGNTQYF. The CDR3 DNA is TGTGCCAGCAGCGGGACTAGCGGGAGGGGAAATACGCAGTATTTT.

This chain uses TRBV25-1 with TRBJ2-3; D may be TRBD2 (6 bases). Germline CDR1 and CDR2: MGHDK and SYGVNS. The CDR3 is 15 amino acids. V was shortened by 7 bases and J by 3 bases, with 17 bases between the two germline ends. The CDR3 bases are TGTGCCAGCACCGGAGGGGACTCCATAACAGATACGCAGTATTTT. This gives the protein CASTGGDSITDTQYF.

The chain joins TRBV19 to TRBJ1-1, with D uncertain. CDR1 and CDR2 from the germline V gene are LNHDA and SQIVND (reference sequence). The V end lost 5 bases, the J end lost 6 bases, and 16 bases lay between the germline ends. The CDR3 covers 14 residues. CDR3 sequence reads: CASSDDWVFPEAFF. CDR3 nucleotide sequence: TGTGCCAGTAGTGATGATTGGGTATTCCCTGAAGCTTTCTTT. The variable domain in full, with the rest retrieved from reference TRBV19 and TRBJ1-1, is DGGITQSPKYLFRKEGQNVTLSCEQNLNHDAMYWYRQDPGQGLRLIYYSQIVNDFQKGDIAEGYSVSREKKESFPLTVTSAQKNPTAFYLCASSDDWVFPEAFFGQGTRLTVV.

This clone was seen a handful of times. The chain has TRBV6-5 and TRBJ1-4; D gene uncertain. CDR3 size: 15 residues. Germline V lookup: CDR1 MNHEY, CDR2 SVGAGI. Trimming left V 2 bases short and J 7 bases short, with 14 bases between. CDR3 residues: CASSYRGGWGEKLFF. The CDR3 DNA follows: TGTGCCAGCAGTTACCGTGGAGGATGGGGTGAAAAACTGTTTTTT.

V gene TRBV27 combines with J gene TRBJ2-5; D uncertain. V dropped 0 bases and J dropped 5 bases, with 7 bases sitting between them. The germline gives CDR1 MNHEY, CDR2 SMNVEV (reference sequence). This CDR3 is 13 amino acids long. The CDR3 spells CASSLSIRETQYF. In nucleotides, the CDR3 is TGTGCCAGCAGTTTATCGATAAGGGAGACCCAGTACTTC.

This chain joins TRBV28 and TRBJ1-4; D unclear. Germline CDR1 is MDHEN and CDR2 is SYDVKM. This CDR3 has 13 amino acids. The ends were cut back, 6 bases at V and 4 bases at J, with 9 bases in the middle. CDR3 loop: CASRTAYNEKLFF. The CDR3 coding sequence is TGTGCCAGCAGGACGGCGTATAATGAAAAACTGTTTTTT.

This rearrangement joins TRBV19 to TRBJ2-7; TRBD2 is a possible D gene (5 bases). The CDR3 length is 18 residues. V shed 6 bases and J shed 6 bases, with 30 bases lying between them. The germline V gene has CDR1 LNHDA and CDR2 SQIVND (reference sequence). The CDR3 bases are TGTGCCAGTAGAACCCCCCGGCCTTATCGGGGAGCCCACTGCGAGCAGTACTTC. This gives the protein CASRTPRPYRGAHCEQYF. Based on the CDR3 plus reference TRBV19 and TRBJ2-7, the full variable domain is DGGITQSPKYLFRKEGQNVTLSCEQNLNHDAMYWYRQDPGQGLRLIYYSQIVNDFQKGDIAEGYSVSREKKESFPLTVTSAQKNPTAFYLCASRTPRPYRGAHCEQYFGPGTRLTVT.